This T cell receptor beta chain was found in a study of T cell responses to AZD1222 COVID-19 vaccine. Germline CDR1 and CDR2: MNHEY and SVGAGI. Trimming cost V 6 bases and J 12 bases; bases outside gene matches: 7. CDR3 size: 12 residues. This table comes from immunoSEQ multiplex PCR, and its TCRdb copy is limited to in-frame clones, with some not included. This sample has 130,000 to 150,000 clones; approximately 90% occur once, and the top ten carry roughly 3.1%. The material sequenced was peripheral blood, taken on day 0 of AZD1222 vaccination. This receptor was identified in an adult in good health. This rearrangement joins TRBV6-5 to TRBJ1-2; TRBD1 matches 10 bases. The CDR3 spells CASRSDRGSDTF. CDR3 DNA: TGTGCCAGCAGATCGGACAGGGGGTCTGACACCTTC.